This entry lists 22 T cell receptor beta chains sequenced from one sample in a study of T-cell memory formation after mild COVID-19. TCRdb re-called the 5' RACE reads through MiXCR, storing one row per CDR3 protein. This table has about 560,000 distinct CDR3 sequences, more than 15% appearing once. What was sequenced was PBMCs or a T cell subset sorted from them (not recorded which). These receptors were taken from an adult woman who had mild COVID-19 (a few samples of this study predate the infection). Cell type and time point are not known.

The chain employs TRBV6-6 and TRBJ1-1; no clear D. The V end was cut by 6 bases, the J end by 8 bases, with 13 bases between. Germline loops: CDR1 MNHNY, CDR2 SVGAGI (reference sequence). There are 12 residues in the CDR3. The CDR3 nucleotides are TGTGCCAGCAGCCAGACGATGATCGAAGCTTTCTTT. It is translated as CASSQTMIEAFF.

This chain joins TRBV14 and TRBJ2-7, with 11 bases that match TRBD2. The CDR3 is 18 amino acids. The V and J ends lost 0 bases and 2 bases, in that order; junction bases with no gene match: 9. CDR1 SGHDN and CDR2 FVKESK come from the germline V gene. CDR3 sequence (DNA): TGTGCCAGCAGCCAAGAAATGGGGACTAGCGGAGGCCCCTACGAGCAGTACTTC. Its translation: CASSQEMGTSGGPYEQYF. The complete variable domain, with remaining parts taken from reference TRBV14 and TRBJ2-7, reads EAGVTQFPSHSVIEKGQTVTLRCDPISGHDNLYWYRRVMGKEIKFLLHFVKESKQDESGMPNNRFLAERTGGTYSTLKVQPAELEDSGVYFCASSQEMGTSGGPYEQYFGPGTRLTVT.

This clonotype was observed many times. The genes are TRBV6-2 or TRBV6-3 and TRBJ2-6, with D unresolved. Trimming took 6 bases from V and 2 from J, leaving 11 bases between them. The CDR3 is 15 amino acids. Germline CDR1 is MNHEY and CDR2 is SVGEGT. CDR3 loop: CASRPMSAGANVLTF. The CDR3 DNA reads TGTGCCAGCAGGCCAATGAGCGCTGGGGCCAACGTCCTGACTTTC.

As DNA, the CDR3 is TGTGCCAGCAGCTTGAAGAGTCACGAGCAGTACTTC. Its translation is CASSLKSHEQYF. This sequence joins TRBV5-5 and TRBJ2-7, with D unresolved. The CDR3 spans 12 residues. Trimming left V 1 base short and J 5 bases short, with 7 bases between. Germline V gene sequence: CDR1 SGHKS, CDR2 YYEKEE (reference sequence).

The V and J genes are TRBV6-1 and TRBJ1-4, with a possible D match to TRBD1 (5 bases). The CDR3 is made up of 16 amino acids. Germline V CDR1 and CDR2: MNHNS, SASEGT. V lost 3 bases and J lost 8, with 19 bases in between. CDR3 protein: CASSEGTIWGREKLFF. In nucleotides, the CDR3 is TGTGCCAGCAGTGAGGGGACTATTTGGGGAAGAGAAAAACTGTTTTTT.

The genes are TRBV4-3 and TRBJ2-3, with 8 positions matching TRBD1. The CDR3 length is 16 residues. The V gene end was trimmed by 1 base and the J gene end by 3 bases; junction bases not matched to a gene: 6. Germline V lookup: CDR1 LGHNA, CDR2 YSLEER. The CDR3, as DNA: TGCGCCAGCAGCCAAGTGGACAGGGTATTTACAGATACGCAGTATTTT. Translation: CASSQVDRVFTDTQYF.

The V and J genes are TRBV7-2 and TRBJ2-1; D not resolved. The V gene lost 3 bases and the J gene lost 6 bases, with 9 bases spanning the gap. Germline-derived CDR1 and CDR2 are SGHTA and FQGNSA. CDR3 length: 13 residues. The CDR3: CASSFRPVNEQFF. In DNA form, the CDR3 reads TGTGCCAGCAGCTTCCGACCCGTCAATGAGCAGTTCTTC.

The genes are TRBV19 and TRBJ1-6; D gene ambiguous. V gave up 3 bases and J gave up 5 bases, with 5 bases separating them. The CDR3 contains 13 residues. CDR1 and CDR2 (germline): LNHDA, SQIVND (reference sequence). CDR3 residues: CASSIGDNSPLHF. The CDR3 coding sequence is TGTGCCAGTAGTATCGGAGATAATTCACCCCTCCACTTT.

This chain joins TRBV4-1 and TRBJ2-3; D could derive from TRBD1 or TRBD2 (6 bases each). The germline CDR1 and CDR2 sequences are MGHRA and YSYEKL. The germline V and J ends were trimmed by 3 bases and 7 bases, with 17 bases remaining between them. There are 15 residues in the CDR3. The chain's CDR3 is CASSQDNGGPNTQYF. DNA for the CDR3: TGCGCCAGCAGCCAGGATAATGGGGGGCCGAATACGCAGTATTTT.

The rearrangement links TRBV5-1 to TRBJ1-5; no clear D. Trimming cost V 2 bases and J 0 bases, with 12 bases left between them. CDR1 and CDR2 from the germline V gene are SGHRS and YFSETQ. The CDR3 covers 16 residues. CDR3 sequence reads: CASSLGYRNSNQPQHF. In nucleotides, the CDR3 is TGCGCCAGCAGCTTAGGATACCGGAATAGCAATCAGCCCCAGCATTTT.

In its sample, this clonotype was seen a few times. The chain links TRBV7-8 to TRBJ2-2; D gene unclear. V shed 4 bases and J shed 7 bases, with 13 bases lying between them. Germline values: CDR1 SGHVS, CDR2 FQNEAQ. There are 14 residues in the CDR3. The CDR3 DNA sequence: TGTGCCAGCAGCTCTACGCCCGCAATCGGGGAGCTGTTTTTT. It yields the protein CASSSTPAIGELFF.

The table lists this clonotype with many counts. J is TRBJ2-6 and V is TRBV6-4, with D maybe TRBD1 (5 bases). Germline-derived CDR1 and CDR2 are MRHNA and SNTAGT. V gave up 5 bases and J gave up 1 base, with 9 bases separating them. The CDR3 runs to 15 residues. Here the CDR3 DNA reads TGTGCCAGCAGTCCCCGACAGTCTGGGGCCAACGTCCTGACTTTC. This codes for CASSPRQSGANVLTF.

This clonotype showed up just a few times. The chain has TRBV19 and TRBJ2-7; 9 bases map to TRBD1. V was clipped by 3 bases and J by 2 bases; unmatched bases: 5. The length of the CDR3 is 15 residues. Germline V CDR1 and CDR2: LNHDA, SQIVND (reference sequence). CDR3 in DNA: TGTGCCAGTAGTATCACCGGGACAGGGCCCTACGAGCAGTACTTC. Translated, it gives CASSITGTGPYEQYF.

This clonotype turned up a few times. For the CDR3, the DNA is TGTGCCAGCAGCTTAGACGGGGGAACCCTCCACTTT. Its protein is CASSLDGGTLHF. J is TRBJ1-6 and V is TRBV7-2; tentatively, D is TRBD1 (5 bases). Germline-derived CDR1 and CDR2 are SGHTA and FQGNSA. The ends were cut back, 1 base at V and 14 bases at J, with 9 bases in the middle. CDR3 length: 12 residues.

Only a few counts were recorded for this clonotype. The chain links TRBV15 to TRBJ2-7; D is unclear. This CDR3 has 15 residues. Between the trimmed V and J ends, which lost 0 bases and 4 bases, there was a span of 13 bases. Germline V lookup: CDR1 LNHNV, CDR2 YYDKDF (reference sequence). CDR3 region: CATSRDLGSGYEQYF. The CDR3 bases are TGTGCCACCAGCAGAGATCTAGGCTCTGGATACGAGCAGTACTTC.

V usage is TRBV9 and J usage is TRBJ1-1; TRBD1 agrees at 7 bases. Looked up from germline, CDR1 is SGDLS and CDR2 is YYNGEE. The CDR3 runs 16 residues. With V trimmed by 3 bases and J by 0 bases, 8 bases remained unmatched. Here the CDR3 reads CASSAVGTALNTEAFF. The DNA for the CDR3 is TGTGCCAGCAGCGCCGTCGGGACAGCCTTGAACACTGAAGCTTTCTTT.

The J gene is TRBJ2-7, the V gene TRBV4-3; D may be TRBD2 (5 bases). CDR1 is LGHNA and CDR2 is YSLEER in the germline V gene. This CDR3 is built from 15 residues. V was cut by 0 bases and J by 0 bases, with 9 bases left in between. The CDR3 sequence is CASSQEGSGSYEQYF. As DNA, the CDR3 is TGCGCCAGCAGCCAAGAGGGCAGCGGCTCCTACGAGCAGTACTTC.

This sequence joins TRBV29-1 and TRBJ2-3; 9 bases map to TRBD2. Trimming cost V 0 bases and J 2 bases; bases outside gene matches: 9. CDR3 size: 17 residues. Germline values: CDR1 SQVTM, CDR2 ANQGSEA. The CDR3 here is CSVEDHLAGVTTDTQYF. The CDR3, as DNA: TGCAGCGTTGAAGATCACTTAGCGGGGGTGACCACAGATACGCAGTATTTT.

As to this clonotype: The junction shows a germline mismatch at one end, possibly a read error. The chain joins TRBV12-3 or TRBV12-4 to TRBJ2-3; 8 nucleotides line up with TRBD2. This CDR3 is built from 15 residues. This CDR3 is CASSLAGGGTDSQYF. For the CDR3, the DNA is TGTGCCAGCAGTTTAGCCGGGGGGGGCACAGATTCGCAGTATTTT.

This clonotype was found a few times. V usage is TRBV12-3 or TRBV12-4 and J usage is TRBJ2-3; TRBD2 aligns across 11 bases. V trimming: 5 bases; J trimming: 5 bases; junction bases outside the gene matches: 6. The CDR3 loop spans 15 amino acids. The CDR3 DNA sequence: TGTGCCAGCAGTCTTCTAGCGGGAGGCGAAGATACGCAGTATTTT. Translation: CASSLLAGGEDTQYF.

A few counts support this clonotype. This chain uses TRBV6-4 with TRBJ2-6, with D possibly TRBD1 on 6 matching bases. V was shortened by 2 bases and J by 0 bases, with 8 bases between the two germline ends. CDR1 is MRHNA and CDR2 is SNTAGT in the germline V gene. The CDR3 totals 16 residues. The CDR3 protein is CASSDGGGSGANVLTF. The CDR3 nucleotides are TGTGCCAGCAGTGACGGGGGCGGCTCTGGGGCCAACGTCCTGACTTTC.

CDR3 loop: CASSDRGSGPQNEKLFF. CDR3 DNA: TGTGCCAGCAGTGATCGCGGTTCGGGACCACAGAATGAAAAACTGTTTTTT. The genes are TRBV6-2 or TRBV6-3 and TRBJ1-4, with a weak D call TRBD1 (5 bases). The CDR3 consists of 17 residues. CDR1 is MNHEY, CDR2 SVGEGT, per germline. V gave up 5 bases and J gave up 5 bases, with 21 bases separating them.